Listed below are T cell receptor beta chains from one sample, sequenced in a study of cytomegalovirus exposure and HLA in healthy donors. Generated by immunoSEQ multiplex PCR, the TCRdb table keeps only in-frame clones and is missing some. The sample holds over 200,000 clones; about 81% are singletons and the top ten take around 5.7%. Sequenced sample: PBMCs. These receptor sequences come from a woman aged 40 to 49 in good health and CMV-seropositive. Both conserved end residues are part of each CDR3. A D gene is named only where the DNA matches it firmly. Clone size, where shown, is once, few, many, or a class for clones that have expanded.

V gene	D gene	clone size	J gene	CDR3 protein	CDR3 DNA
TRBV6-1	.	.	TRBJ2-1	CASTRALVHEQFF	TGTGCCAGCACCAGGGCCCTGGTCCATGAGCAGTTCTTC
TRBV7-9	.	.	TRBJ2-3	CASSPGVRLRYTDTQYF	TGTGCCAGCAGCCCCGGGGTACGTCTTCGATACACAGATACGCAGTATTTT
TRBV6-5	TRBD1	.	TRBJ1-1	CASSYPGQGRAFF	TGTGCCAGCAGTTACCCCGGACAGGGGCGGGCTTTCTTT
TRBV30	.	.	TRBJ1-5	CAWSPRTATNQPQHF	TGTGCCTGGAGCCCCCGGACAGCCACTAATCAGCCCCAGCATTTT
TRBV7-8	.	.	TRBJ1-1	CASSSPSNTEAFF	TGTGCCAGCAGCTCCCCCTCTAACACTGAAGCTTTCTTT
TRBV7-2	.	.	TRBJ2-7	CASSLAGLIYEQYF	TGTGCCAGCAGCCTGGCCGGACTAATTTACGAGCAGTACTTC
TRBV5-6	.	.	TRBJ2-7	CASSGPGGQIYEQYF	TGTGCCAGCAGTGGACCCGGGGGACAGATCTACGAGCAGTACTTC
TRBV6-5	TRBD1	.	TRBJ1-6	CASMTAGTDGTSLHF	TGTGCCAGCATGACCGCCGGGACAGACGGCACGTCCCTCCACTTT
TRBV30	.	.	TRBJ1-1	CAWSREVSTEAFF	TGTGCCTGGAGTCGGGAGGTTAGCACTGAAGCTTTCTTT
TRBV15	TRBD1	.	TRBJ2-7	CATSPRRQGARGEQYF	TGTGCCACCAGCCCGAGGAGGCAGGGGGCGAGGGGAGAGCAGTACTTC
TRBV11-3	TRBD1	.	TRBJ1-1	CASSLVTGGNTEAFF	TGTGCCAGCAGCTTAGTAACAGGGGGGAACACTGAAGCTTTCTTT
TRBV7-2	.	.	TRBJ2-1	CASSLEGLRNEQFF	TGTGCCAGCAGCTTAGAGGGGTTGCGCAATGAGCAGTTCTTC
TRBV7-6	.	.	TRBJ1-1	CASSLMRNTEAFF	TGTGCCAGCAGCTTAATGCGGAACACTGAAGCTTTCTTT
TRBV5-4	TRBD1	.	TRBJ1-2	CASSDGQGNYGYTF	TGTGCCAGCAGCGACGGACAGGGGAACTATGGCTACACCTTC
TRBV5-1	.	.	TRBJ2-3	CASSLDSGSTDTQYF	TGCGCCAGCAGCTTGGATTCCGGGAGCACAGATACGCAGTATTTT
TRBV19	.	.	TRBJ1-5	CASTGQISNQPQHF	TGTGCCAGTACGGGACAAATTAGCAATCAGCCCCAGCATTTT
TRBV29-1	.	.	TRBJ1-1	CSAQDWNTEAFF	TGCAGCGCCCAGGACTGGAACACTGAAGCTTTCTTT
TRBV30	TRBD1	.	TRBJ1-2	CAWTQGYGYTF	TGTGCCTGGACACAGGGGTATGGCTACACCTTC
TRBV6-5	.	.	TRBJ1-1	CASSPGMNTEAFF	TGTGCCAGCAGTCCCGGTATGAACACTGAAGCTTTCTTT
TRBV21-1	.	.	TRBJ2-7	CASSKQGGRVHEQYF	TGTGCCAGCAGCAAACAGGGCGGGAGGGTCCACGAGCAGTACTTC
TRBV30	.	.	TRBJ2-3	CAWEGLSDTQYF	TGTGCCTGGGAGGGACTTTCAGATACGCAGTATTTT
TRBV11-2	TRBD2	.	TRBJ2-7	CASSLGPSGYEQYF	TGTGCCAGCAGCTTAGGGCCTAGCGGCTACGAGCAGTACTTC
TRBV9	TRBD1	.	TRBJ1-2	CASSVGDSTYGYTF	TGTGCCAGCAGCGTCGGGGACAGTACCTATGGCTACACCTTC
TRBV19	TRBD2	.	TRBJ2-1	CASTTTSYHNEQFF	TGTGCCAGTACTACGACTAGCTACCACAATGAGCAGTTCTTC
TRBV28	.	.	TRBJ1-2	CASSDGGESYGYTF	TGTGCCAGCAGCGACGGGGGGGAGAGCTATGGCTACACCTTC
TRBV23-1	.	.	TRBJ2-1	CASSQADRDNEQFF	TGCGCCAGCAGTCAAGCGGACAGAGACAATGAGCAGTTCTTC
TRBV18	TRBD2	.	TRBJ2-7	CASSPPVSLAGFYEQYF	TGTGCCAGCTCACCACCGGTTAGCCTAGCGGGGTTTTACGAGCAGTACTTC
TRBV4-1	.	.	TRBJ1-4	CASSQAGITNEKLFF	TGCGCCAGCAGCCAAGCAGGGATAACTAATGAAAAACTGTTTTTT
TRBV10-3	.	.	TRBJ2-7	CAISESRGNVYEQYF	TGTGCCATCAGTGAGAGTAGGGGTAATGTCTACGAGCAGTACTTC
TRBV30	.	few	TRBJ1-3	CAWSTGAGNTIYF	TGTGCCTGGAGTACGGGGGCTGGAAACACCATATATTTT
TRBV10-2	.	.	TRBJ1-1	CASSGFGQNTEAFF	TGCGCCAGCAGTGGATTTGGACAGAACACTGAAGCTTTCTTT
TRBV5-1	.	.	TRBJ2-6	CASSLTAGPSGANVLTF	TGCGCCAGCAGCTTGACGGCAGGGCCCTCTGGGGCCAACGTCCTGACTTTC
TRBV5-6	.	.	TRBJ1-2	CASSLGLLDYGYTF	TGTGCCAGCAGCTTGGGACTCCTCGACTATGGCTACACCTTC
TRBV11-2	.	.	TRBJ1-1	CASSPYTEAFF	TGTGCCAGCAGCCCCTACACTGAAGCTTTCTTT
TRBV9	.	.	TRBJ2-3	CASSAWGGETDTQYF	TGTGCCAGCAGCGCCTGGGGGGGCGAAACAGATACGCAGTATTTT
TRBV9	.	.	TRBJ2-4	CASSVSPGGAKNIQYF	TGTGCCAGCAGCGTATCCCCCGGGGGTGCCAAAAACATTCAGTACTTC
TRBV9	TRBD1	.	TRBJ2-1	CASSVEGFGTGGEKDEQFF	TGTGCCAGCAGCGTCGAGGGGTTCGGGACAGGGGGAGAGAAGGATGAGCAGTTCTTC
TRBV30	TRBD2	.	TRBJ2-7	CAWVTSGAYYEQYF	TGTGCCTGGGTGACTAGCGGGGCCTACTACGAGCAGTACTTC
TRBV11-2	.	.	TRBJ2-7	CASRTLSARDSYEQYF	TGTGCCAGCAGGACCCTGAGCGCAAGAGACTCCTACGAGCAGTACTTC
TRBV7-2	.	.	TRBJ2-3	CASSLAGEADTQYF	TGTGCCAGCAGCTTAGCTGGAGAGGCAGATACGCAGTATTTT
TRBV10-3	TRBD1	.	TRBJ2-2	CAISDPTRPNRDRGNTGELFF	TGTGCCATCAGTGACCCGACGCGCCCAAACCGGGACAGGGGAAACACCGGGGAGCTGTTTTTT
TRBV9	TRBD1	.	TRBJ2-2	CASSVRGGTGDAGELFF	TGTGCCAGCAGCGTAAGGGGAGGGACAGGGGACGCCGGGGAGCTGTTTTTT
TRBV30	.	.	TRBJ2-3	CAWSDSVVTDTQYF	TGTGCCTGGAGTGATAGCGTAGTCACAGATACGCAGTATTTT
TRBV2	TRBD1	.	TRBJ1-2	CASTVTGGANGYTF	TGTGCCAGCACGGTTACAGGGGGCGCGAATGGCTACACCTTC
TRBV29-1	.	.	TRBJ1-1	CSVGLLGGGMNTEAFF	TGCAGCGTGGGGCTACTGGGCGGGGGGATGAACACTGAAGCTTTCTTT
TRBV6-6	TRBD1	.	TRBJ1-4	CASSYSGGTEEKLFF	TGTGCCAGCAGTTACTCCGGCGGGACAGAGGAAAAACTGTTTTTT
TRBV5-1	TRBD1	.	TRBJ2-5	CASTDRGAQETQYF	TGCGCCAGCACCGACAGGGGGGCCCAAGAGACCCAGTACTTC
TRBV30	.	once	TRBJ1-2	CAWTLDRGTRGYTF	TGTGCCTGGACTCTCGACCGGGGGACGCGTGGCTACACCTTC
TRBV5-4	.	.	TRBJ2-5	CASSHKGEETQYF	TGTGCCAGCAGTCATAAAGGAGAGGAGACCCAGTACTTC
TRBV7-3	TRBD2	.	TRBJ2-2	CASSRTSGRGSTGELFF	TGTGCCAGCAGTCGAACTAGCGGGAGGGGGAGCACCGGGGAGCTGTTTTTT
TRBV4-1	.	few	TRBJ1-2	CASSQGTFYGYTF	TGCGCCAGCAGCCAAGGGACTTTCTATGGCTACACCTTC
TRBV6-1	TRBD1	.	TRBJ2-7	CASSEFGRGPYEQYF	TGTGCCAGCAGTGAGTTTGGCAGGGGGCCATACGAGCAGTACTTC
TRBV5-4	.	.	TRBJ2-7	CASSSTYYEQYF	TGTGCCAGCAGTTCGACTTACTACGAGCAGTACTTC
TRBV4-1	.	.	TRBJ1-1	CASSLWTALNTEAFF	TGTGCCAGCAGCCTATGGACAGCATTGAACACTGAAGCTTTCTTT